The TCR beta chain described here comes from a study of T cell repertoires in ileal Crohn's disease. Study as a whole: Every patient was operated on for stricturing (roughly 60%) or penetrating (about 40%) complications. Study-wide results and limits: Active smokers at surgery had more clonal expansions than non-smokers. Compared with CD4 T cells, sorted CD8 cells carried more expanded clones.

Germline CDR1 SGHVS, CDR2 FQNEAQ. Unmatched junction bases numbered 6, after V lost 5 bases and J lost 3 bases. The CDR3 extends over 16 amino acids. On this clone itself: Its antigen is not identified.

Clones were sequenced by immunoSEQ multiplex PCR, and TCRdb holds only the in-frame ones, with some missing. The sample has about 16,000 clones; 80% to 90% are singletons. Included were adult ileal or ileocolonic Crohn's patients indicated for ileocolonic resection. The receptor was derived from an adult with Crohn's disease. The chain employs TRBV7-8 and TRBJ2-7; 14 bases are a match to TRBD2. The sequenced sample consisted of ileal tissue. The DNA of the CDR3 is TGTGCCAGCAGCACCCGGACTAGCGGGAGGTACTACGAGCAGTACTTC. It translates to CASSTRTSGRYYEQYF.